Following are 8 T cell receptor beta chains from one sample sequenced in a study of blood T cell repertoires in COVID-19. Some clones are missing from TCRdb's copy, which holds only in-frame ones; the method was immunoSEQ multiplex PCR. The data contain 130,000 or so clones, approximately 89% of them singletons. Sequences were obtained from peripheral blood. The receptors come from a man in his sixties with active or convalescent COVID-19.

This rearrangement joins TRBV10-3 to TRBJ2-7, with 7 positions matching TRBD1. This CDR3 contains 16 residues. CDR1 and CDR2 (germline): ENHRY, SYGVKD. The V gene end was trimmed by 4 bases and the J gene end by 1 base; junction bases not matched to a gene: 10. CDR3 DNA: TGTGCCATCAGTGCCTTACAGGGGCCGAGGTCCTACGAGCAGTACTTC. Protein sequence: CAISALQGPRSYEQYF.

This sequence joins TRBV5-1 and TRBJ2-3, with no clear D. The CDR3 consists of 14 residues. V dropped 7 bases and J dropped 0 bases, with 12 bases sitting between them. Germline assignment: CDR1 SGHRS and CDR2 YFSETQ. The CDR3 region has the DNA TGCGCCAGCGAGGAGAGCCGTAGCACAGATACGCAGTATTTT. Protein sequence: CASEESRSTDTQYF.

The gene calls are TRBV29-1 and TRBJ2-5, with D hard to call. Trimming left V 3 bases short and J 1 base short, with 6 bases between. The CDR3 consists of 12 residues. Germline loops: CDR1 SQVTM, CDR2 ANQGSEA. CDR3: CSVEYFQETQYF. CDR3 nucleotides: TGCAGCGTTGAGTACTTCCAAGAGACCCAGTACTTC. Full variable domain (outside the CDR3, taken from reference TRBV29-1 and TRBJ2-5): SAVISQKPSRDICQRGTSLTIQCQVDSQVTMMFWYRQQPGQSLTLIATANQGSEATYESGFVIDKFPISRPNLTFSTLTVSNMSPEDSSIYLCSVEYFQETQYFGPGTRLLVL.

This rearrangement joins TRBV5-1 to TRBJ2-3; 8 bases line up with TRBD2. The germline CDR1 and CDR2 sequences are SGHRS and YFSETQ. The V segment lost 5 bases and the J segment 0 bases; nucleotides outside the gene matches: 14. CDR3 length: 18 residues. CDR3 residues: CASRSRSLAGGSTDTQYF. The CDR3 region has the DNA TGCGCCAGCAGAAGCCGATCGTTGGCGGGAGGAAGCACAGATACGCAGTATTTT.

V is TRBV29-1 and J is TRBJ1-3; D gene ambiguous. From germline, CDR1 is SQVTM and CDR2 ANQGSEA. This CDR3 is 11 amino acids long. Trimming took 5 bases from V and 4 from J, leaving 6 bases between them. The CDR3 spells CSVKEGNTIYF. For the CDR3, the DNA is TGCAGCGTTAAGGAGGGAAACACCATATATTTT.

This clone has a single count. J is TRBJ1-5 and V is TRBV6-5; D is perhaps TRBD1 (6 bases). Trimming left V 6 bases short and J 6 bases short, with 12 bases between. This CDR3 has 13 residues. Germline lookup yields CDR1 MNHEY and CDR2 SVGAGI. CDR3 region: CASRGGHPQPQHF. Here the CDR3 DNA reads TGTGCCAGCAGAGGGGGTCATCCTCAGCCCCAGCATTTT.

This clone has a handful of counts. CDR3 amino acids: CASSDSGRTYNEQFF. Written as DNA, the CDR3 is TGCGCCAGCAGCGATAGCGGGAGGACCTACAATGAGCAGTTCTTC. The chain has TRBV10-2 and TRBJ2-1, with 10 positions matching TRBD2. Unmatched junction bases numbered 4, after V lost 6 bases and J lost 2 bases. CDR3 length equals 15 residues. CDR1 is WSHSY, CDR2 SAAADI, per germline.

The gene calls are TRBV3-1 (or the pseudogene TRBV3-2) and TRBJ2-3; 12 bases fit TRBD2. This CDR3 is 15 amino acids long. The germline gives CDR1 LGHDT, CDR2 YNNKEL (reference sequence). V gave up 4 bases and J gave up 5 bases; unmatched junction bases: 4. The chain's CDR3 is CASSPTSGSGDTQYF. CDR3 coding DNA: TGTGCCAGCAGCCCGACTAGCGGGAGTGGAGATACGCAGTATTTT.